This T cell receptor beta chain was sequenced during a study of cytomegalovirus exposure and HLA in healthy donors (TCRdb year 2017). In the study overall: An earlier analysis of roughly 630 of the donors reported 250 to 300 Gb of sequence data and more than 90 million unique TCR beta sequences from 150 million to 200 million T cells. Several DR-DQ haplotypes were treated as single units for association and clustering because of strong linkage in the cohort. A later genetic analysis took genome-wide SNP genotypes for about 55% of the 666 donors and used that subset as a discovery cohort. The study was designed to test whether signatures of past pathogen exposure could be identified by cataloging public T cell receptors. Donor age, sex, ethnicity and CMV serostatus were compiled together with the repertoire data. Class I and class II HLA loci were covered by the typing at four-digit resolution. Typing coverage differed by locus: A, B, C, DRB1 and DQB1 were typed in about 620-640 donors, DQA1 in 500 to 550, DPA1 in approximately 600, and DPB1 in around 490. An early release that covered roughly 600 HLA-typed donors contained about 300 gigabases of sequencing data and tens of millions of unique TCR sequences. Every repertoire in the discovery cohort had been generated on one and the same sequencing platform. The genetic ancestry cluster associated with self-reported Caucasian donors included over 80% of the roughly 410 genotyped donors. To predict cytomegalovirus infection status, the study brought together high-throughput TCR immunosequencing, statistical association of individual TCRs with disease status, and machine learning. Across roughly 420 genotyped donors of the cohort, an average of roughly 200,000 unique TCR beta nucleotide sequences per donor were sequenced, and about a sixth of those sequences were non-productive. A later analysis re-examined previously published TCR beta repertoires from around 670 donors and added high-resolution HLA genotyping to investigate patterns of TCR occurrence. In addition to the first cohort of 650 to 750 subjects, a separate validation cohort of 120 different subjects was used. In the later analysis, no new phenotypic data were used to find candidate immune exposures; instead, reliance was placed on TCR beta sequences and their occurrence across donors. An earlier analysis of 587 of the donors applied high-throughput TCR beta sequencing to assess whether each TCR beta V gene segment acted as functional or pseudogenic. The T cell repertoires of 700 or so subjects were profiled by immunosequencing and related to cytomegalovirus serostatus.

Preparation of the library involved the immunoSEQ multiplex PCR assay. For the multiplex PCR, a mixture combining 60 forward primers for TCR Vbeta segments and 13 reverse primers for TCR Jbeta segments was used. The CDR3 region of rearranged TCR beta genes was amplified from genomic DNA with a multiplex PCR assay. The Illumina HiSeq System was used to sequence the amplified TCR beta libraries as 87-base-pair reads. The source study handled its data this way. In a later analysis, about 80 million unique TCR beta chains were counted across the roughly 670 repertoires, and some 10 million of these chains were shared by at least two donors. Raw reads were error-corrected and collapsed into unique sequences by a nearest-neighbor algorithm in which closely related sequences were merged to remove PCR and sequencing errors. CDR3 sequences were aligned to IMGT reference sequences to assign V, D and J gene segments. For a sequence to be retained, at least a six-nucleotide match to both a V gene segment and a J gene segment was required. Rearrangements were called productive when the CDR3 lacked stop codons and stayed in frame with V and J; all others were non-productive. Following IMGT convention, CDR3 was defined as the stretch from the second conserved V-encoded cysteine to the conserved J-encoded phenylalanine. In an earlier analysis of roughly 610 of the donors, sequences lacking an unambiguous match to a single V gene segment were excluded. In an earlier analysis of a few hundred of the donors, V segments were called functional above 56.7% productive rearrangements and were called segregating when the between-donor standard deviation exceeded 5%. A statistical classification framework was built for diagnosing cytomegalovirus status from the catalog of TCR beta chain sequences. In a later analysis, V and J genes were assigned by comparing TCR nucleotide sequences against IMGT/GENE-DB human TR gene sequences. In a later analysis, CDR3 sequences and most-parsimonious VDJ recombination scenarios were assigned using the TCRdist pipeline. In a later analysis, every TCR beta chain was defined by the combination of its CDR3 amino acid sequence and its V-gene family, and reads without a unique V-gene family were dropped. A later analysis removed 592 highly shared, low-generation-probability nucleotide sequences to deal with suspected cross-contamination and a sequencing artifact. In a later analysis, a clonal expansion index was calculated for each public chain from normalized within-repertoire ranks of inferred template counts. A later analysis computed generation probabilities with a VDJ recombination model fitted to out-of-frame rearrangements, and checked the results against IGoR. A later analysis scored TCR-TCR, TCR-HLA and TCR-CMV co-occurrence with hypergeometric tests, applying a repertoire-size bias correction to TCR pairs. To estimate false discovery rates, a later analysis permuted the HLA or CMV assignments 20 times. In a later analysis, co-occurring TCRs were grouped using DBSCAN, and TCRdist sequence similarity was added for clustering within HLA-allele-positive subsets. Repertoires with fewer than 30,000 or more than 120,000 public chains, plus five repertoires with anomalous nucleotide sharing, were excluded from co-occurrence clustering. In TCRdb, the immuneACCESS table is reduced to in-frame sequences with V and J assigned. These tables do not hold every clone; where another copy was compared, an unresolved V gene accounts for under half, and the others remain unexplained. That table supplies the V and J calls and clone size; D and trimming were determined from the DNA. The sample table records roughly 100,000 clones; 65% to 85% of these occur just once. The ten largest account for roughly 6.1% of the sample.

Counted from cysteine to phenylalanine, this CDR3 has 14 amino acids. The sequence is cut down to CDR3 DNA, 42 bases in frame from base 1. V loses 6 bases at its end and J loses 10 bases; junction bases beyond the gene matches: 13. Looking up the germline V gene yields CDR1 MNHEY and CDR2 SVGAGI. What the work shows at the level of the full study, not this receptor alone: When HLA alleles, especially DR and DQ, strongly co-occurred, TCR associations were difficult to assign to individual alleles. For the cohort, immune exposure information was limited to CMV serostatus. In the study, 150 to 200 TCR beta chains were listed as associated with cytomegalovirus. In a later genetic analysis, fewer N-insertions in productive TCRs were reported among donors in an Asian-associated ancestry cluster than the approximately 670-donor mean. The classifier was reported to diagnose cytomegalovirus status with high specificity and sensitivity in both the original cohort and the validation cohort. The cohort was sequenced for TCR beta chains only, and without alpha or paired-chain data the features that could be detected were limited. Several of the top co-occurrence clusters appeared to be linked to parvovirus B19, influenza, CMV and Epstein-Barr virus, according to a later analysis. Correlated functional status among segregating V segments might reflect linkage disequilibrium, but an unknown experimental factor could not be ruled out. A later analysis associated around 16,000 TCR beta sequences with specific HLA alleles at a false discovery rate of 0.05. HLA typing was unavailable for some donors at each locus, so association tests used only the typed subset. The sequencing pipeline was judged likely to have produced a cluster of highly shared sequence variants as a technical artifact. Roughly uniform sequencing depth across donors was assumed in presence/absence analyses, although this assumption may not hold. An earlier analysis of around 500 of the donors showed that most TCR beta V segments appeared in productive rearrangements either about 87% or about 30% of the time, which broadly matched IMGT annotations. The authors suggested that the approach could potentially be generalized to other disease states and immunological phenotypes. A few of the identified cytomegalovirus-associated TCR beta chains were confirmed in vitro to be specific for cytomegalovirus antigens. In a later analysis, HLA-associated TCR beta chains showed more clonal expansion and lower generation probabilities than non-associated chains that were equally common. A further reported finding was that TCR beta sequences accurately predicted the HLA-A and HLA-B alleles for most subjects in the first cohort. Because counts were too low, fewer than 20 rarely observed V segments, including chromosome 9 orphons, were excluded from the earlier analysis of under 650 of the donors. In a later genetic analysis, a missense DCLRE1C variant was associated with V-gene and J-gene trimming of TCR beta chains, and the association was replicated in an independent cohort. In a later analysis, TCR association rates were found to vary across HLA loci, with the most associated TCRs seen for DRB1 alleles and the fewest for HLA-C alleles. Most TCR sequences were seen in very few donors, while some public TCRs were found in many individuals. Some IMGT-functional V segments, including TRBV6-2 and TRBV6-3, could not be told apart with the 87-base-pair reads, so those segments were excluded. Most CMV-associated TCR beta chains appeared to be HLA-restricted in a later analysis, and the HLA associations seemed to be driven largely by CMV exposure.

About this clone: Its cognate antigen has yet to be identified. The input lacks base qualities; no much larger clone sits a single base away.

The cohort consisted of 600 to 700 healthy bone marrow donors. At the time of sampling, every cohort member was nominally healthy, though immune exposures that went unrecorded were likely present. The donor was CMV seronegative and was included in the group of under 450 seronegative cohort members. A peripheral blood sample was provided by each donor, and peripheral blood mononuclear cells were used for TCR beta sequencing. Genomic DNA was extracted from the blood cell samples with the Qiagen DNeasy Blood Extraction Kit. The sequence links TRBV6-5 to TRBJ2-3, with TRBD2 identical over 7 junction bases. This sequence originates from a young man in good health and CMV-seronegative. The sample comprised PBMCs. The CDR3 has the sequence CASSPWAGGNPQYF. The sequenced DNA is TGTGCCAGCAGCCCCTGGGCCGGGGGGAATCCGCAGTATTTT.